These 27 T cell receptor beta chains were all obtained from the same sample, sequenced in a study of regulatory T cells in long-lasting Graves disease. The time point was: persistent/refractory GD, antithyroid drugs over 5 years with positive TRAb. From PBMCs, RNA was extracted and then used to make the TCR library. Combining iRepertoire HTBI primers with Arm-PCR of CDR3 regions, the authors built TCR beta libraries. TCRdb used MiXCR to reprocess the multiplex PCR reads, holding one entry per CDR3 protein. The profile shows fewer than 400,000 distinct CDR3 sequences, less than 25% of them singletons. Sequencing was performed on peripheral blood mononuclear cells (PBMCs), taken when the disease was refractory, from a patient treated with antithyroid drugs. Receptor source: a female donor with Graves disease.

This clonotype was recorded a few times. This chain links TRBV6-1 with TRBJ2-7, with 7 nucleotides matching TRBD1. This CDR3 spans 15 amino acids. Germline V gives CDR1 MNHNS, CDR2 SASEGT. The V gene end was trimmed by 6 bases and the J gene end by 4 bases; junction bases not matched to a gene: 12. The CDR3 spells CASRPPLDRAYEQYF. CDR3 DNA: TGTGCCAGCAGACCACCACTTGACAGGGCTTACGAGCAGTACTTC.

This clonotype was observed a handful of times. J is TRBJ2-5 and V is TRBV29-1; a possible D gene is TRBD2 (5 bases). Germline V gene sequence: CDR1 SQVTM, CDR2 ANQGSEA. The CDR3 contains 13 residues. Between the trimmed V and J ends, which lost 7 bases and 2 bases, there was a span of 14 bases. CDR3 in amino acids: CSGVIAPQETQYF. DNA for the CDR3: TGCAGCGGGGTTATAGCGCCACAAGAGACCCAGTACTTC.

Ten or more counts support this clonotype. The J gene is TRBJ2-5, the V gene TRBV2; maybe TRBD1 (6 bases). Germline lookup yields CDR1 SNHLY and CDR2 FYNNEI. V lost 5 bases and J lost 7, with 14 bases in between. The CDR3 runs to 13 residues. The DNA of the CDR3 is TGTGCCAGCAGTTCGGACAGCAAAGGGACCCAGTACTTC. It codes for CASSSDSKGTQYF. The complete variable domain, with remaining parts taken from reference TRBV2 and TRBJ2-5, reads EPEVTQTPSHQVTQMGQEVILRCVPISNHLYFYWYRQILGQKVEFLVSFYNNEISEKSEIFDDQFSVERPDGSNFTLKIRSTKLEDSAMYFCASSSDSKGTQYFGPGTRLLVL.

Turning to this clonotype: One end of the junction is discordant with germline, which a read error may explain. V gene TRBV25-1 combines with J gene TRBJ2-7, with 7 bases that match TRBD2. CDR3 length: 14 residues. Germline CDR1 MGHDK, CDR2 SYGVNS. The CDR3 protein is CVSSVRRGNYEQYF. The CDR3 nucleotides are TGTGTCAGCAGTGTGAGGCGGGGGAACTACGAGCAGTACTTC.

As for this clonotype: This may come from a read error, since a much larger clone is one base off. Here the CDR3 reads CAWPGRPGGLTEAFF. CDR3 nucleotides: TGTGCCTGGCCGGGTCGCCCGGGAGGTCTCACTGAAGCTTTCTTT. The chain links TRBV30 to TRBJ1-1; D gene ambiguous. The V and J ends lost 5 bases and 4 bases respectively, with 20 bases between them. Germline lookup yields CDR1 GTSNPN and CDR2 SVGIG (reference sequence). This CDR3 contains 15 residues.

This clonotype has at least ten counts. The chain combines TRBV28 with TRBJ2-7; 7 bases are shared with TRBD2. V shed 1 base and J 5 bases; nucleotides not matched to a gene: 5. The CDR3 consists of 14 residues. Germline assignment: CDR1 MDHEN and CDR2 SYDVKM. The CDR3 loop reads CASSLFGRGHEQYF. CDR3 sequence (DNA): TGTGCCAGCAGTTTATTTGGGAGGGGTCACGAGCAGTACTTC.

This clonotype has at least ten counts. V gene TRBV12-3 or TRBV12-4 combines with J gene TRBJ1-1; D is unclear. V was trimmed by 2 bases and J by 1 base, leaving 8 bases between them. CDR3 length: 14 amino acids. CDR3 region: CASSLIPRNTEAFF. CDR3 nucleotide sequence: TGTGCCAGCAGTTTAATACCCAGGAACACTGAAGCTTTCTTT.

This clonotype came up many times. The V gene is TRBV6-5, the J gene TRBJ2-7; D is perhaps TRBD1 (6 bases). CDR1 and CDR2 from the germline V gene are MNHEY and SVGAGI. Trimming removed 2 bases from V and 0 bases from J, with 11 bases in between. This CDR3 region has 15 residues. The CDR3: CASSYRDTSSYEQYF. CDR3 bases: TGTGCCAGCAGTTACCGGGACACCAGCTCCTACGAGCAGTACTTC.

As concerns this clonotype: Being one base from a much bigger clone, this may be a read error. This rearrangement joins TRBV12-3 or TRBV12-4 to TRBJ2-2, with 7 bases lining up with TRBD2. The CDR3 contains 15 residues. The CDR3, as DNA: TGTGCCAGCAGTCTCGGGCTAGCGGAGACCGGGGAGCTGCTTTTT. Protein sequence: CASSLGLAETGELLF.

The sample holds a few counts of this clonotype. The chain carries TRBV5-1 and TRBJ2-2, with TRBD1 as a possible D gene (6 bases). CDR1 and CDR2 from the germline V gene are SGHRS and YFSETQ. This CDR3 region has 17 residues. The germline V and J ends were trimmed by 1 base and 4 bases, with 17 bases remaining between them. The DNA of the CDR3 is TGCGCCAGCAGCTTGACATCGGGGACACCTGTCACCGGGGAGCTGTTTTTT. This encodes CASSLTSGTPVTGELFF.

The table lists this clonotype with a few counts. J is TRBJ2-7 and V is TRBV20-1, with unresolved D. Per germline, CDR1 DFQATT and CDR2 SNEGSKA (reference sequence). The CDR3 runs to 10 residues. V was trimmed by 6 bases and J by 6 bases, leaving 9 bases between them. CDR3 sequence (DNA): TGCAGTGCCTCAGACGGCGAGCAGTACTTC. Its protein product is CSASDGEQYF.

This clonotype came up many times. The rearrangement links TRBV7-8 to TRBJ2-7, with 10 bases matching TRBD2. V lost 1 base to trimming and J lost 5 bases; unmatched junction nucleotides: 5. This CDR3 has 15 residues. Per germline, CDR1 SGHVS and CDR2 FQNEAQ. CDR3 sequence: CASSLGLAGDHEQYF. The CDR3 DNA is TGTGCCAGCAGCTTAGGCCTAGCGGGAGACCACGAGCAGTACTTC.

Many counts were recorded for this clonotype. V usage is TRBV28 and J usage is TRBJ2-7; tentatively, D is TRBD2 (6 bases). Germline CDR1 MDHEN, CDR2 SYDVKM. There are 16 residues in the CDR3. V was cut by 2 bases and J by 1 base, with 15 bases left in between. Here the CDR3 DNA reads TGTGCCAGCAGTTTAGGGCTAGCGAGTGCATCCTACGAGCAGTACTTC. Encoded protein: CASSLGLASASYEQYF.

This clonotype was counted many times. The rearrangement links TRBV7-9 to TRBJ2-5; unclear D gene. The CDR3 consists of 15 residues. V shed 5 bases and J shed 3 bases, with 16 bases lying between them. Germline V lookup: CDR1 SEHNR, CDR2 FQNEAQ (reference sequence). The chain's CDR3 is CASSRFFTDEETQYF. CDR3 nucleotides: TGTGCCAGCAGCCGTTTCTTTACGGATGAAGAGACCCAGTACTTC. Variable domain in full (rest from reference TRBV7-9 and TRBJ2-5): DTGVSQNPRHKITKRGQNVTFRCDPISEHNRLYWYRQTLGQGPEFLTYFQNEAQLEKSRLLSDRFSAERPKGSFSTLEIQRTEQGDSAMYLCASSRFFTDEETQYFGPGTRLLVL.

This clonotype was seen a few times. The CDR3 loop is CASRNYPGLAGSGANVLTF. The DNA for the CDR3 is TGTGCCAGCCGCAACTACCCGGGACTAGCGGGATCTGGGGCCAACGTCCTGACTTTC. This sequence joins TRBV7-2 and TRBJ2-6, with 13 bases identical to TRBD2. Germline assignment: CDR1 SGHTA and CDR2 FQGNSA. This CDR3 region has 19 residues. V was clipped by 8 bases and J by 1 base; unmatched bases: 11.

The chain has TRBV20-1 and TRBJ1-5; D unclear. The germline V gene encodes CDR1 DFQATT and CDR2 SNEGSKA (reference sequence). CDR3 size: 19 residues. The ends were cut back, 4 bases at V and 8 bases at J, with 33 bases in the middle. Here the CDR3 DNA reads TGCAGTGCTACCAAAAGGTCGAGAAGGTACAGACGGGTGATCAAGCCCCAGCATTTT. Amino acids: CSATKRSRRYRRVIKPQHF.

In its sample, this clonotype was seen a few times. CDR3 nucleotides: TGTGCCAGCAGCCCCCATGGGGACTACAATGAGCAGTTCTTC. It is translated as CASSPHGDYNEQFF. The chain joins TRBV12-3 or TRBV12-4 to TRBJ2-1; D call uncertain. Trimming removed 6 bases from V and 3 bases from J, with 12 bases in between. CDR3 size: 14 residues.

The rearrangement joins TRBV7-9 to TRBJ2-7; D is undetermined. CDR1 SEHNR and CDR2 FQNEAQ come from the germline V gene (reference sequence). V shed 3 bases and J shed 0 bases, with 15 bases lying between them. CDR3 length: 16 amino acids. The CDR3 DNA sequence: TGTGCCAGCAGCTTCCTATCGGGTTACAGCTCCTACGAGCAGTACTTC. It specifies CASSFLSGYSSYEQYF.

The table lists this clonotype with many counts. V and J are TRBV28 and TRBJ2-5; TRBD1 matches at 7 bases. Germline-derived CDR1 and CDR2 are MDHEN and SYDVKM. The CDR3 is 16 amino acids. V lost 5 bases to trimming and J lost 5 bases; unmatched junction nucleotides: 14. The CDR3 nucleotides read TGTGCCAGCAGTCCACGACAGGGCTTCGGATCGGAGACCCAGTACTTC. Its protein product is CASSPRQGFGSETQYF.

This clonotype has only one observation. The conserved final phenylalanine or tryptophan is absent from the CDR3, which likely points to a read error. The rearrangement uses TRBV7-2 and TRBJ2-7; TRBD1 might be the D (6 bases). Trimming took 8 bases from V and 0 from J, leaving 29 bases between them. Germline V gene lookup returns CDR1 SGHTA and CDR2 FQGNSA. The CDR3 contains 19 residues. The CDR3 DNA sequence: TGTGCCAGCTCACCGGCAGGGGCCACCCACGCCACTTACTCCTACGAGCAGTACCTC. It yields the protein CASSPAGATHATYSYEQYL.

This clonotype was detected many times. The rearrangement uses TRBV5-1 and TRBJ2-6; 9 nucleotides agree with TRBD1. The CDR3 extends over 19 amino acids. Germline V gene data show CDR1 as SGHRS and CDR2 as YFSETQ. V lost 4 bases to trimming and J lost 0 bases; unmatched junction nucleotides: 11. The CDR3 loop is CASSGWPGQGPSGANVLTF. The CDR3 DNA reads TGCGCCAGCAGCGGGTGGCCCGGACAGGGGCCCTCTGGGGCCAACGTCCTGACTTTC.

The chain recombines TRBV7-3 with TRBJ2-3; D gene unclear. Germline V gene lookup returns CDR1 SGHTA and CDR2 FQGTGA. The CDR3 is 14 amino acids. V lost 5 bases and J 3 bases, leaving 12 bases between the germline ends. The CDR3 DNA reads TGTGCCAGCAGCCGAGAGACGGTTACAGATACGCAGTATTTT. Its translation is CASSRETVTDTQYF.

This clonotype was counted at least ten times. The chain recombines TRBV7-2 with TRBJ2-4; 7 bases are a match to TRBD1. The CDR3 length is 14 residues. Germline CDR1 and CDR2: SGHTA and FQGNSA. J lost 6 bases, V lost 4 bases, and 6 bases had no gene match. CDR3 loop: CASSSGQSRNIQYF. CDR3 sequence (DNA): TGTGCCAGCAGCTCGGGACAGTCACGAAACATTCAGTACTTC.

J is TRBJ1-3 and V is TRBV6-1, with TRBD1 matching 8 bases. The CDR3 covers 14 residues. The V gene end was trimmed by 6 bases and the J gene end by 3 bases; junction bases not matched to a gene: 4. CDR1 and CDR2 (germline): MNHNS, SASEGT. CDR3 in DNA: TGTGCCAGCAGACGGACAGGGAGTGGAAACACCATATATTTT. This gives the protein CASRRTGSGNTIYF.

This clonotype occurred once. The V call is TRBV7-2, the J call TRBJ2-5; 9 bases are a match to TRBD1. Trimming took 1 base from V and 3 from J; bases not matched to a gene: 9. Germline V gene data show CDR1 as SGHTA and CDR2 as FQGNSA. The CDR3 spans 17 residues. CDR3 bases: TGTGCCAGCAGCTTAGTAGAACAGGGGGCGAAGAAAGAGACCCAGTACTTC. This sequence encodes CASSLVEQGAKKETQYF.

J is TRBJ2-7 and V is TRBV10-3; 10 bases map to TRBD2. This CDR3 comprises 15 residues. The germline V gene encodes CDR1 ENHRY and CDR2 SYGVKD. Trimming cost V 2 bases and J 4 bases; bases outside gene matches: 5. CDR3 nucleotides: TGTGCCATCAGTGAGAGTCTACTAGCGGGATACGAGCAGTACTTC. This codes for CAISESLLAGYEQYF.

The chain couples TRBV13 to TRBJ1-4, with 7 bases aligning to TRBD1. Germline trimming cut 6 bases from V and 8 bases from J; bases unmatched to any gene: 9. The CDR3 length is 14 residues. Germline V gene sequence: CDR1 PRHDT, CDR2 FYEKMQ (reference sequence). CDR3 protein: CASSSVQGREKLFF. The CDR3 bases are TGTGCCAGCAGTTCTGTACAGGGGCGAGAAAAACTGTTTTTT.